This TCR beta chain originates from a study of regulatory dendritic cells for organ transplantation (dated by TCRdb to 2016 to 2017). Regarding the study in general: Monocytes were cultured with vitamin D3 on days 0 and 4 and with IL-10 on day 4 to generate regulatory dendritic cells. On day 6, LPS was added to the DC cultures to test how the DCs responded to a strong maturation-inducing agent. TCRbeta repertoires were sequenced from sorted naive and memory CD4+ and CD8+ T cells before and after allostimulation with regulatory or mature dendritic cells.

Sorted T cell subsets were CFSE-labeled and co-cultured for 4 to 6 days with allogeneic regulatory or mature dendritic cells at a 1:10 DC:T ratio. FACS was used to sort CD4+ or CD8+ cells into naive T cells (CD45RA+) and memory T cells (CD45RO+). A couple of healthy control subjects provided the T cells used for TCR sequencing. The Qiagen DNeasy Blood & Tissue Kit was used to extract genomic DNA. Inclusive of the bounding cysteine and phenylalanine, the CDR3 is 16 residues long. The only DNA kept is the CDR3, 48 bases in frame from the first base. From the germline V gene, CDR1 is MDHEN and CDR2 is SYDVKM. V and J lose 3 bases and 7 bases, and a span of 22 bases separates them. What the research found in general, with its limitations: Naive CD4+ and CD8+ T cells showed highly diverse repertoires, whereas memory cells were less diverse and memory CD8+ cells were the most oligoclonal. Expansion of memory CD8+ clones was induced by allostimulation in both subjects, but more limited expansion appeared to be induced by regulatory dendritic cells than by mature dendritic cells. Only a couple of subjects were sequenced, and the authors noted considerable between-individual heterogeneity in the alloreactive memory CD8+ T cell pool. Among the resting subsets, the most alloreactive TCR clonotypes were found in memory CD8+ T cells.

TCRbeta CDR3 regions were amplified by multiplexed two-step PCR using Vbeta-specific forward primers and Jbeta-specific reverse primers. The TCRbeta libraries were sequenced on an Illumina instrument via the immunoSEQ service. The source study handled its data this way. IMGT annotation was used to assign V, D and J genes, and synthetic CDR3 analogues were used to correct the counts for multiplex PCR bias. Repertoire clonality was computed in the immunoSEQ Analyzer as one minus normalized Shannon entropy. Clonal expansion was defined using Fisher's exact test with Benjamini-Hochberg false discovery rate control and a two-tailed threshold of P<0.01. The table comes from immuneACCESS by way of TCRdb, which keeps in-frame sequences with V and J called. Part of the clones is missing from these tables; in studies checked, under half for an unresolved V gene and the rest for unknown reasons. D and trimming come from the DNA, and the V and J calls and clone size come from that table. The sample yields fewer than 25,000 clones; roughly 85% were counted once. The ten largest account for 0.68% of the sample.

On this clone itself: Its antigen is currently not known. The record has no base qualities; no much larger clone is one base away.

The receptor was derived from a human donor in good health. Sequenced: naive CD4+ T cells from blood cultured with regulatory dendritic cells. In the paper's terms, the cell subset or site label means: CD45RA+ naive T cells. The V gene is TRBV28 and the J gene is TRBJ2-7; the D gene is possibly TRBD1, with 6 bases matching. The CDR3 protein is CASSFIHSNRAGEQYF. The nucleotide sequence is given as TGTGCCAGCAGTTTTATTCACTCAAACAGGGCTGGGGAGCAGTACTTC.